The 17 T cell receptor beta chains reported below all come from one sample, sequenced in a study of metastatic and nonmetastatic thyroid tumors. All patients were treatment-naive before thyroid surgery. TCRdb re-clonotyped the PCR reads via MiXCR. The sample has approximately 79,000 clones; over 8.5% are singletons. The sequenced sample consisted of blood. These receptors originate from a female donor with papillary thyroid cancer or a benign thyroid nodule (not recorded which). Some clones in this sample may be carry-over from other donors' samples.

This clone was seen a handful of times. The chain employs TRBV20-1 and TRBJ1-6; 8 bases align to TRBD1. Germline V lookup: CDR1 DFQATT, CDR2 SNEGSKA (reference sequence). J was trimmed by 8 bases and V by 3 bases; bases with no gene match: 6. The CDR3 spans 14 residues. The CDR3 loop is CSARAGGGHSPLHF. The CDR3 coding sequence is TGCAGTGCTAGGGCAGGGGGCGGCCATTCACCCCTCCACTTT.

There are many counts of this clone. J is TRBJ1-3 and V is TRBV12-3 or TRBV12-4; 8 positions match TRBD1. The CDR3 has 15 residues. V lost 3 bases and J lost 3; bases outside the gene matches: 4. The CDR3 DNA follows: TGTGCCAGCAGTTTCCTACAGGGGGTTGGAAACACCATATATTTT. Translating it yields CASSFLQGVGNTIYF.

This clone was detected ten times or more. The genes are TRBV29-1 and TRBJ2-2, with 13 bases aligning to TRBD2. The CDR3 is 14 residues long. Trimming removed 4 bases from V and 6 bases from J; junction bases left unmatched: 2. CDR1 is SQVTM, CDR2 ANQGSEA, per germline. CDR3 amino acids: CSVVGTSGAGELFF. The DNA of the CDR3 is TGCAGCGTTGTTGGGACTAGCGGGGCCGGGGAGCTGTTTTTT.

This clone was counted many times. The junction differs from germline at one of its ends, possibly a read error. The gene calls are TRBV10-3 and TRBJ2-7; 14 bases line up with TRBD2. The germline V gene encodes CDR1 ENHRY and CDR2 SYGVKD. This CDR3 is built from 15 residues. The CDR3 DNA sequence: TGTGCCATCAGTGAGGGACTAGCGGGGGGCTACGAGCGGTACTTC. Amino acids: CAISEGLAGGYERYF.

This clone was recorded at least ten times. The chain recombines TRBV7-3 with TRBJ2-7; 11 nucleotides line up with TRBD1. This CDR3 region has 17 residues. Losses at the gene ends were 0 bases for V and 3 bases for J; bases not matched to a gene: 7. The V gene's germline CDR1 is SGHTA and CDR2 FQGTGA. This chain's CDR3 is CASSLTGRTGGNYEQYF. In DNA form, the CDR3 reads TGTGCCAGCAGCTTAACGGGGCGGACAGGGGGCAACTACGAGCAGTACTTC.

Here the CDR3 reads CASSQDHRDVKAFF. In nucleotides, the CDR3 is TGTGCCAGCAGCCAAGACCACAGGGATGTGAAGGCTTTCTTT. The rearrangement uses TRBV14 and TRBJ1-1; tentatively, D is TRBD1 (6 bases). CDR1 SGHDN and CDR2 FVKESK come from the germline V gene. The CDR3 totals 14 residues. Trimming pared 0 bases from V and 11 bases from J, leaving 16 bases between.

This clone was counted many times. The same CDR3 can be traced to other DNA sequences in this sample. The rearrangement joins TRBV9 to TRBJ2-1; 12 nucleotides agree with TRBD2. The CDR3 has 16 amino acids. From germline, CDR1 is SGDLS and CDR2 YYNGEE. The trim removed 3 bases at V and 2 bases at J, leaving 3 bases unmatched. The CDR3 loop reads CASSARLAGAYNEQFF. The CDR3, as DNA: TGTGCCAGCAGCGCGCGACTAGCGGGGGCCTACAATGAGCAGTTCTTC. Based on the CDR3 plus reference TRBV9 and TRBJ2-1, the full variable domain is DSGVTQTPKHLITATGQRVTLRCSPRSGDLSVYWYQQSLDQGLQFLIQYYNGEERAKGNILERFSAQQFPDLHSELNLSSLELGDSALYFCASSARLAGAYNEQFFGPGTRLTVL.

This clone has at least ten counts. The CDR3 spells CASSQRTGGETGANVLTF. The CDR3 coding sequence is TGTGCCAGCAGCCAACGGACAGGGGGCGAAACTGGGGCCAACGTCCTGACTTTC. This chain connects TRBV6-6 to TRBJ2-6; 11 nucleotides line up with TRBD1. V lost 6 bases, J lost 2 bases, and 9 bases stayed unmatched. CDR1 and CDR2 (germline): MNHNY, SVGAGI (reference sequence). CDR3 size: 18 residues.

This clone showed up just a few times. A much larger clone is a single base away; this may be a read error. The chain combines TRBV24-1 with TRBJ2-5, with unresolved D. Germline lookup yields CDR1 KGHDR and CDR2 SFDVKD. CDR3 size: 12 residues. This CDR3 reads CATSDFAQTRYF. DNA of the CDR3: TGTGCCACCAGTGATTTTGCGCAGACCCGGTACTTC.

Ten or more counts support this clone. J is TRBJ1-1 and V is TRBV6-1; the D is unclear. V was shortened by 2 bases and J by 0 bases, with 10 bases between the two germline ends. Germline V gives CDR1 MNHNS, CDR2 SASEGT. The CDR3 loop spans 15 amino acids. The CDR3 DNA reads as TGTGCCAGCAGTGAATATGGGGTGATGAACACTGAAGCTTTCTTT. This codes for CASSEYGVMNTEAFF.

This clone was seen more than once but under ten times. The chain has TRBV6-4 and TRBJ2-3; 11 positions match TRBD2. The germline V gene has CDR1 MRHNA and CDR2 SNTAGT. The V and J ends lost 5 bases and 7 bases, in that order; junction bases with no gene match: 17. The CDR3 sequence is 18 residues long. CDR3: CASSQPLLAGAQVYTQYF. Written as DNA, the CDR3 is TGTGCCAGCAGTCAACCCTTACTAGCGGGGGCCCAGGTATATACGCAGTATTTT.

This clone has a handful of counts. This rearrangement joins TRBV28 to TRBJ2-1; 12 bases line up with TRBD2. Germline V gene lookup returns CDR1 MDHEN and CDR2 SYDVKM. With V trimmed by 1 base and J by 5 bases, 6 bases remained unmatched. This CDR3 region has 17 residues. In nucleotides, the CDR3 is TGTGCCAGCAGTTTATACCTAGCGGGGGGGCCAAACAATGAGCAGTTCTTC. Translating it yields CASSLYLAGGPNNEQFF.

The V call is TRBV20-1, the J call TRBJ1-6, with 7 bases identical to TRBD1. Germline V lookup: CDR1 DFQATT, CDR2 SNEGSKA (reference sequence). The CDR3 spans 13 residues. Germline trimming cut 2 bases from V and 10 bases from J; bases unmatched to any gene: 5. The CDR3 protein is CSARTGTASPLHF. CDR3 bases: TGCAGTGCTAGAACTGGGACAGCATCACCCCTCCACTTT.

This clone was seen ten or more times. This sequence joins TRBV7-9 and TRBJ2-2; a possible D gene is TRBD1 (5 bases). Trimming took 2 bases from V and 4 from J, leaving 8 bases between them. CDR1 is SEHNR and CDR2 is FQNEAQ in the germline V gene (reference sequence). The CDR3 has 14 amino acids. The CDR3 loop is CASSLSGITGELFF. As DNA, the CDR3 is TGTGCCAGCAGCTTATCAGGGATCACCGGGGAGCTGTTTTTT. The variable domain in full, with the rest retrieved from reference TRBV7-9 and TRBJ2-2, is DTGVSQNPRHKITKRGQNVTFRCDPISEHNRLYWYRQTLGQGPEFLTYFQNEAQLEKSRLLSDRFSAERPKGSFSTLEIQRTEQGDSAMYLCASSLSGITGELFFGEGSRLTVL.

The DNA for the CDR3 is TGTGCCAGCAGCGGACCGGGACAGGCTAATGAAAAACTGTTTTTT. Translating gives CASSGPGQANEKLFF. The V call is TRBV9, the J call TRBJ1-4; TRBD1 agrees at 8 bases. The CDR3 consists of 15 residues. Germline lookup yields CDR1 SGDLS and CDR2 YYNGEE. Germline trimming cut 3 bases from V and 3 bases from J; bases unmatched to any gene: 4.

This clone was recorded many times. The chain carries TRBV24-1 and TRBJ2-2; perhaps D is TRBD1 or TRBD2 (6 bases each). Trimming left V 2 bases short and J 5 bases short, with 14 bases between. The CDR3 runs to 16 residues. In germline, CDR1 is KGHDR, CDR2 SFDVKD. CDR3 sequence: CATSDSQPGATGELFF. The CDR3 bases are TGTGCCACCAGTGATTCCCAACCGGGGGCAACCGGGGAGCTGTTTTTT.

This clone has at least ten counts. V is TRBV11-2 and J is TRBJ2-3; TRBD2 matches at 9 bases. The length of the CDR3 is 15 residues. Germline V gene data show CDR1 as SGHAT and CDR2 as FQNNGV. J was trimmed by 6 bases and V by 0 bases; bases with no gene match: 4. The CDR3 DNA follows: TGTGCCAGCAGCTTAGATGCGGGGGGGCCCGATACGCAGTATTTT. It is translated as CASSLDAGGPDTQYF.